This T cell receptor (beta chain) is drawn from a study of T cell changes during pregnancy in multiple sclerosis. Sequenced by immunoSEQ multiplex PCR; TCRdb stores in-frame clones only, minus some. The sample yields roughly 48,000 clones, 85% to 95% seen once. J gave up 3 bases and V 7 bases, and 9 bases lay outside the gene matches. This CDR3 has 14 residues. Germline V gene lookup returns CDR1 SQVTM and CDR2 ANQGSEA. Specimen: CD4+ T cells from peripheral blood mononuclear cells, collected in the second trimester of pregnancy. The receptor was isolated from a female donor in good health, enrolled as a control in a pregnancy study. This sequence joins TRBV29-1 and TRBJ2-5; 9 bases agree with TRBD1. In DNA, the CDR3 is TGCAGCGCTCCGGGGACAGGGAGCGAAGAGACCCAGTACTTC. The encoded protein is CSAPGTGSEETQYF.